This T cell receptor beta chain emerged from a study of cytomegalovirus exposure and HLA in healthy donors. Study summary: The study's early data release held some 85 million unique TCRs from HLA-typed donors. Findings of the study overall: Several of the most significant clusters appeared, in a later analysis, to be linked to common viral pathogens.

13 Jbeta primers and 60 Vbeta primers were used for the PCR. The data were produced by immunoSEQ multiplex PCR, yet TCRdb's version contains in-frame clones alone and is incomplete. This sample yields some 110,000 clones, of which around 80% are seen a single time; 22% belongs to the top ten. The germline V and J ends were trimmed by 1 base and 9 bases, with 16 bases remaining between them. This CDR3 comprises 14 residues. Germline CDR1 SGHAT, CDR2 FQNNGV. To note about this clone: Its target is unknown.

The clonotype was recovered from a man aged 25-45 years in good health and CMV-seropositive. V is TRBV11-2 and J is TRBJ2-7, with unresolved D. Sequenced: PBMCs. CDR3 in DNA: TGTGCCAGCAGCTTAGCAGGCAGCTTTTCCGCGCAGTACTTC. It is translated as CASSLAGSFSAQYF.